One sample yielded the 28 T cell receptor beta chains listed below, sequenced in a study of blood T cell repertoires in COVID-19. The protocol was immunoSEQ multiplex PCR, while the TCRdb copy is restricted to in-frame clones and leaves out a portion. The sample lists 75,000 to 95,000 clones; under 80% were seen once. Sample: peripheral blood. Receptor source: a man between 70 and 80 years old with COVID-19, enrolled during active disease.

The genes are TRBV29-1 and TRBJ1-1, with no clear D. Deletions cut 3 bases from V and 0 bases from J, with 8 bases between. CDR3 length: 13 amino acids. The germline V gene has CDR1 SQVTM and CDR2 ANQGSEA. The CDR3 nucleotides read TGCAGCGTTGAGGGCCGTATGAACACTGAAGCTTTCTTT. Its protein is CSVEGRMNTEAFF.

The rearrangement links TRBV5-8 to TRBJ1-6, with a possible D match to TRBD1 (5 bases). This CDR3 has 14 residues. V lost 4 bases and J lost 7, with 12 bases in between. The germline V gene has CDR1 SGHTS and CDR2 YDEGEE. CDR3 sequence: CASSLGRENSPLHF. The CDR3, as DNA: TGTGCCAGCAGCCTGGGACGGGAGAATTCACCCCTCCACTTT.

V gene TRBV27 combines with J gene TRBJ2-2, with 7 positions matching TRBD1. The CDR3 has 18 residues. Per the germline V gene, CDR1 is MNHEY and CDR2 is SMNVEV (reference sequence). V was pared by 6 bases and J by 1 base, with 14 bases of the junction left unmatched. Here the CDR3 DNA reads TGTGCCAGCAGCTATATCGGCCCGCGGACAGGGAACACCGGGGAGCTGTTTTTT. This sequence encodes CASSYIGPRTGNTGELFF.

V is TRBV28 and J is TRBJ2-2; 10 positions agree with TRBD1. The CDR3 length is 17 residues. Germline V gene lookup returns CDR1 MDHEN and CDR2 SYDVKM. Trimming cost V 0 bases and J 4 bases; bases outside gene matches: 5. Here the CDR3 DNA reads TGTGCCAGCAGTTTATGGGGTGGACAGGGGGTCACCGGGGAGCTGTTTTTT. Translation: CASSLWGGQGVTGELFF.

This chain links TRBV28 with TRBJ1-4; no firm D call. The germline V and J ends were trimmed by 3 bases and 1 base, with 12 bases remaining between them. The germline gives CDR1 MDHEN, CDR2 SYDVKM. There are 16 residues in the CDR3. The CDR3 DNA reads as TGTGCCAGCAGTTTGACATTTTCCGAAACTAATGAAAAACTGTTTTTT. Protein product: CASSLTFSETNEKLFF.

A few counts support this clone. The J gene is TRBJ2-1, the V gene TRBV2, with D possibly TRBD2 on 6 matching bases. The V gene's germline CDR1 is SNHLY and CDR2 FYNNEI. V lost 1 base, J lost 9 bases, and 10 bases lay in between. This CDR3 region has 13 residues. DNA for the CDR3: TGTGCCAGCAGTGAAGGACTAGATGGTGAGCAGTTCTTC. This encodes CASSEGLDGEQFF. The variable domain in full, with the rest retrieved from reference TRBV2 and TRBJ2-1, is EPEVTQTPSHQVTQMGQEVILRCVPISNHLYFYWYRQILGQKVEFLVSFYNNEISEKSEIFDDQFSVERPDGSNFTLKIRSTKLEDSAMYFCASSEGLDGEQFFGPGTRLTVL.

The chain has TRBV2 and TRBJ1-4; D perhaps matches TRBD1 (5 bases). CDR3 length: 14 amino acids. CDR1 SNHLY and CDR2 FYNNEI come from the germline V gene. V gave up 3 bases and J gave up 6 bases, with 11 bases separating them. The CDR3 DNA is TGTGCCAGCAGTGATCAGGGTTCTTATGAAAAACTGTTTTTT. Translation gives CASSDQGSYEKLFF.

This chain connects TRBV28 to TRBJ2-5, with 8 bases fitting TRBD1. The CDR3 length is 15 residues. V shed 2 bases, J shed 5 bases, and the junction held 7 bases outside the gene matches. The germline V gene encodes CDR1 MDHEN and CDR2 SYDVKM. The CDR3 sequence is CASSLPQGGGETQYF. The CDR3 DNA follows: TGTGCCAGCAGTTTACCACAGGGGGGTGGGGAGACCCAGTACTTC.

This clone was seen repeatedly, ten times or more. This sequence joins TRBV6-1 and TRBJ2-3, with 8 positions matching TRBD2. V gave up 0 bases and J gave up 1 base; unmatched junction bases: 12. The CDR3 is made up of 19 amino acids. From germline, CDR1 is MNHNS and CDR2 SASEGT. CDR3 nucleotide sequence: TGTGCCAGCAGTGAAGCGGCGGGGTACAGCGGGGGCCGCACAGATACGCAGTATTTT. It codes for CASSEAAGYSGGRTDTQYF.

This chain uses TRBV9 with TRBJ2-1; 7 nucleotides align to TRBD2. The CDR3 length is 16 residues. CDR1 SGDLS and CDR2 YYNGEE come from the germline V gene. After removal of 0 bases from V and 4 bases from J, the junction contained 7 bases not matched to a gene. CDR3 sequence reads: CASSVATSGVYNEQFF. CDR3 DNA sequence: TGTGCCAGCAGCGTAGCTACGAGCGGGGTATACAATGAGCAGTTCTTC.

The chain couples TRBV7-8 to TRBJ2-2; 9 bases fit TRBD2. CDR1 and CDR2 from the germline V gene are SGHVS and FQNEAQ. V shed 5 bases and J 4 bases; nucleotides not matched to a gene: 8. The CDR3 totals 16 residues. The CDR3 DNA follows: TGTGCCAGCAGCCTAGGACTAGCGCGGGGCACCGGGGAGCTGTTTTTT. It specifies CASSLGLARGTGELFF.

The V and J genes are TRBV19 and TRBJ2-5; D is perhaps TRBD2 (6 bases). Germline lookup yields CDR1 LNHDA and CDR2 SQIVND (reference sequence). V lost 3 bases, J lost 5 bases, and 13 bases lay in between. There are 14 residues in the CDR3. The CDR3: CASSIHGGGETQYF. The CDR3 DNA follows: TGTGCCAGTAGTATCCACGGGGGTGGGGAGACCCAGTACTTC.

The V and J genes are TRBV6-9 and TRBJ2-7; TRBD2 matches at 10 bases. The length of the CDR3 is 16 residues. V trimming: 4 bases; J trimming: 0 bases; junction bases outside the gene matches: 6. In germline, CDR1 is MNHGY, CDR2 SVAAGI. The CDR3 coding sequence is TGTGCCAGCAGTTCCCTGACTAGCGGGCGCTCCTACGAGCAGTACTTC. This sequence encodes CASSSLTSGRSYEQYF.

The chain combines TRBV7-4 with TRBJ2-5; 10 bases match TRBD2. The CDR3 runs to 14 residues. CDR1 and CDR2 (germline): SGHVT, SQSDAQ. Losses at the gene ends were 11 bases for V and 2 bases for J; bases not matched to a gene: 8. The CDR3 protein is CALRASGSQETQYF. Here the CDR3 DNA reads TGTGCCCTCAGGGCTAGCGGGAGTCAAGAGACCCAGTACTTC.

The rearrangement joins TRBV5-1 to TRBJ2-1; possible D gene TRBD2, 5 bases. Germline V gene lookup returns CDR1 SGHRS and CDR2 YFSETQ. CDR3 size: 15 residues. V was pared by 3 bases and J by 2 bases, with 12 bases between. The chain's CDR3 is CASSSNGLTYNEQFF. CDR3 coding DNA: TGCGCCAGCAGCTCAAACGGACTTACCTACAATGAGCAGTTCTTC.

The DNA for the CDR3 is TGTGCCAGCATTCCACCTACAGGGGGCGTTACTGAAGCTTTCTTT. It specifies CASIPPTGGVTEAFF. The V call is TRBV6-5, the J call TRBJ1-1, with 9 bases identical to TRBD1. The germline V gene encodes CDR1 MNHEY and CDR2 SVGAGI. J lost 5 bases, V lost 7 bases, and 11 bases had no gene match. The CDR3 has 15 residues.

The gene calls are TRBV14 and TRBJ2-2, with TRBD1 matching over 7 bases. Trimming removed 3 bases from V and 6 bases from J; junction bases left unmatched: 1. This CDR3 spans 13 amino acids. The germline V gene has CDR1 SGHDN and CDR2 FVKESK. The CDR3 region has the DNA TGTGCCAGCAGCCAGACAGGGTCCGGGGAGCTGTTTTTT. This sequence encodes CASSQTGSGELFF.

J is TRBJ1-1 and V is TRBV3-1 (or the pseudogene TRBV3-2); 10 bases fit TRBD1. Losses at the gene ends were 1 base for V and 6 bases for J; bases not matched to a gene: 2. Germline V lookup: CDR1 LGHDT, CDR2 YNNKEL (reference sequence). This CDR3 is 14 amino acids long. The CDR3, as DNA: TGTGCCAGCAGCCAAGGACAGGGGGCCTCTGAAGCTTTCTTT. The encoded protein is CASSQGQGASEAFF.

This sequence joins TRBV18 and TRBJ2-7; 10 nucleotides agree with TRBD1. Germline assignment: CDR1 KGHSH and CDR2 LQKENI. V lost 5 bases, J lost 1 base, and 5 bases stayed unmatched. This CDR3 is built from 15 residues. Here the CDR3 DNA reads TGTGCCAGCTCAATGGGACAGGGGCAATCCTACGAGCAGTACTTC. Protein: CASSMGQGQSYEQYF.

In this sample, this clone turned up once. The V gene is TRBV4-3, the J gene TRBJ2-1, with 12 bases identical to TRBD2. Germline trimming cut 4 bases from V and 4 bases from J; bases unmatched to any gene: 14. The CDR3 loop spans 19 amino acids. Germline CDR1 and CDR2: LGHNA and YSLEER. The CDR3 region has the DNA TGCGCCAGCAGCCGTCGTCGAATTACTAGCGGGAGGACTTACAATGAGCAGTTCTTC. Translating gives CASSRRRITSGRTYNEQFF.

The chain joins TRBV3-1 (or the pseudogene TRBV3-2) to TRBJ2-3; D is ambiguous. Germline V gene data show CDR1 as LGHDT and CDR2 as YNNKEL (reference sequence). V lost 2 bases and J lost 5, with 8 bases in between. This CDR3 is 13 amino acids long. The CDR3 DNA reads as TGTGCCAGCAGCCAACGTCCGGGAGATACGCAGTATTTT. It is translated as CASSQRPGDTQYF.

As to this clone: Different DNA sequences within this sample yield the same CDR3. The J gene is TRBJ2-1, the V gene TRBV19; D uncertain. V was clipped by 1 base and J by 6 bases, with 7 bases between them. Germline loops: CDR1 LNHDA, CDR2 SQIVND (reference sequence). The CDR3 covers 13 residues. CDR3 sequence (DNA): TGTGCCAGTAGTATAGGGGCAGCCAATGAGCAGTTCTTC. Protein: CASSIGAANEQFF.

A few counts support this clone. This chain connects TRBV14 to TRBJ2-3; tentatively, D is TRBD1 (6 bases). This CDR3 region has 14 residues. V shed 4 bases and J shed 7 bases, with 15 bases lying between them. In germline, CDR1 is SGHDN, CDR2 FVKESK. CDR3 protein: CASSRARGAYTQYF. CDR3 coding DNA: TGTGCCAGCAGCCGGGCCAGGGGAGCTTATACGCAGTATTTT.

This chain links TRBV28 with TRBJ1-2; TRBD1 is a possible D gene (6 bases). Trimming left V 5 bases short and J 7 bases short, with 14 bases between. CDR3 length equals 13 residues. Germline CDR1 MDHEN, CDR2 SYDVKM. CDR3: CASSVDRRFGYTF. In DNA, the CDR3 is TGTGCCAGCAGTGTCGACAGGCGATTTGGCTACACCTTC.

The chain has TRBV24-1 and TRBJ2-4; 7 nucleotides match TRBD2. Unmatched junction bases numbered 10, after V lost 9 bases and J lost 0 bases. Germline V gene sequence: CDR1 KGHDR, CDR2 SFDVKD. The CDR3 totals 16 residues. The CDR3 nucleotides are TGTGCCACCTCGGGGGGATCCCCTTTAGCCAAAAACATTCAGTACTTC. Its protein product is CATSGGSPLAKNIQYF.

The chain recombines TRBV4-3 with TRBJ1-6; TRBD1 matches 8 bases. With 1 base clipped from V and 8 bases from J, the junction kept 4 bases outside the gene matches. The V gene's germline CDR1 is LGHNA and CDR2 YSLEER. The length of the CDR3 is 15 residues. The CDR3 coding sequence is TGCGCCAGCAGCCAAGGGCTGGACAGGGATTCACCCCTCCACTTT. Translation gives CASSQGLDRDSPLHF.

This clone was observed many times. The chain recombines TRBV5-1 with TRBJ1-1; possibly TRBD1 for D (6 bases). In germline, CDR1 is SGHRS, CDR2 YFSETQ. The CDR3 covers 15 residues. Between the trimmed V and J ends, which lost 2 bases and 4 bases, there was a span of 15 bases. Here the CDR3 reads CASSLQGVVFTEAFF. The CDR3 DNA sequence: TGCGCCAGCAGCTTACAGGGCGTAGTTTTCACTGAAGCTTTCTTT.

This chain links TRBV6-2 or TRBV6-3 with TRBJ2-4; 8 bases line up with TRBD2. Germline V lookup: CDR1 MNHEY, CDR2 SVGEGT. V lost 5 bases and J lost 4; bases outside the gene matches: 10. This CDR3 region has 16 residues. The DNA of the CDR3 is TGTGCCAGCAGTCGGCCGGGACTAGGCGCAAAAAACATTCAGTACTTC. It is translated as CASSRPGLGAKNIQYF.